The present T cell receptor (beta chain) was sequenced within a study of cytomegalovirus exposure and HLA in healthy donors. Study-level findings and limits: TCR beta chains numbering 150 to 200 were designated cytomegalovirus-associated.

Trimming removed 5 bases from V and 3 bases from J; junction bases left unmatched: 10. This CDR3 is built from 16 residues. Germline CDR1 and CDR2: SEHNR and FQNEAQ (reference sequence). As regards this clone: The antigen remains unidentified.

It was with 60 Vbeta and 13 Jbeta primers that the PCR ran. Method: immunoSEQ multiplex PCR; TCRdb's copy keeps in-frame clones and lacks some. The table includes roughly 190,000 clones, over 65% detected once. V is TRBV7-9 and J is TRBJ2-1; 7 bases line up with TRBD1. The sequencing input was PBMCs. The receptor was derived from a woman aged 25 to 39 in good health and CMV-seronegative. The CDR3 reads CASSPRRQGFYNEQFF. The CDR3 region has the DNA TGTGCCAGCAGCCCGCGGCGACAGGGATTCTACAATGAGCAGTTCTTC.